The 20 T cell receptor beta chains reported below all come from one sample, sequenced in a study of CD8 T cells in Susac syndrome. Random-hexamer reverse transcription was applied to roughly 0.5 to 1 ug RNA. TCRdb re-derived calls from the immunoSEQ multiplex PCR reads in MiXCR, one entry per CDR3 protein. The data show roughly 190,000 distinct CDR3 sequences, 80% to 95% seen once. The sequenced sample was CD4+ T cells from PBMCs. These receptors were obtained from a human donor in good health.

This chain joins TRBV24-1 and TRBJ2-1; 9 bases are shared with TRBD1. Trimming removed 5 bases from V and 5 bases from J; junction bases left unmatched: 9. The CDR3 has 16 residues. The germline V gene encodes CDR1 KGHDR and CDR2 SFDVKD. The CDR3 spells CATSVFRDRVNNEQFF. CDR3 nucleotides: TGTGCCACCAGTGTTTTCAGGGACAGGGTGAACAATGAGCAGTTCTTC.

The V call is TRBV28, the J call TRBJ2-1; TRBD2 aligns across 7 bases. Trimming at V came to 6 bases and at J to 6 bases, leaving 11 bases not matched to a gene. Germline assignment: CDR1 MDHEN and CDR2 SYDVKM. There are 15 residues in the CDR3. The CDR3 loop reads CASSPPGLQSNEQFF. The CDR3, as DNA: TGTGCCAGCAGCCCTCCGGGACTACAGAGCAATGAGCAGTTCTTC.

The chain combines TRBV5-4 with TRBJ1-4; D is uncertain. V lost 3 bases and J lost 11, with 17 bases in between. CDR1 and CDR2 (germline): SGHNT, YYREEE (reference sequence). The CDR3 is 14 amino acids. The CDR3 reads CASSSGLWEGKLFF. CDR3 nucleotide sequence: TGTGCCAGCAGCTCCGGACTCTGGGAGGGTAAACTGTTTTTT.

The J gene is TRBJ1-2, the V gene TRBV20-1; TRBD1 agrees at 8 bases. Germline values: CDR1 DFQATT, CDR2 SNEGSKA (reference sequence). The trim removed 1 base at V and 5 bases at J, leaving 12 bases unmatched. The CDR3 runs 16 residues. CDR3 sequence: CSARGGGQDKGYGYTF. For the CDR3, the DNA is TGCAGTGCTAGAGGAGGGGGACAGGACAAGGGTTATGGCTACACCTTC.

V is TRBV29-1 and J is TRBJ2-2; 8 bases match TRBD1. The CDR3 is 14 amino acids. V was pared by 8 bases and J by 3 bases, with 8 bases of the junction left unmatched. Germline V CDR1 and CDR2: SQVTM, ANQGSEA. This CDR3 reads CSCKGQGDTGELFF. In DNA form, the CDR3 reads TGCAGCTGTAAAGGACAGGGTGACACCGGGGAGCTGTTTTTT.

The table lists this clonotype with a count of one. The rearrangement links TRBV20-1 to TRBJ2-4; the match to TRBD2 covers 13 bases. Germline lookup yields CDR1 DFQATT and CDR2 SNEGSKA (reference sequence). CDR3 length: 18 residues. The junction had 16 bases not matched to a gene; V was cut back by 3 bases and J by 8 bases. The CDR3 coding sequence is TGCAGTGCTAGGGGGACTAGCGGGACCCTAGGAGGCCGAGACATTCAGTACTTC. Translated, it gives CSARGTSGTLGGRDIQYF.

The chain is built from TRBV3-1 and TRBJ2-6; D call uncertain. Trimming stripped 1 base from V and 2 bases from J, with 9 bases between. CDR1 and CDR2 (germline): LGHDT, YNNKEL (reference sequence). CDR3 length equals 16 residues. The CDR3 loop reads CASSQALSTGANVLTF. Written as DNA, the CDR3 is TGTGCCAGCAGCCAAGCCCTGTCGACTGGGGCCAACGTCCTGACTTTC.

This clonotype has just one count. CDR3 region: CASSLRIDGYTF. For the CDR3, the DNA is TGTGCCAGCAGCTTAAGGATCGATGGCTACACCTTC. The chain is built from TRBV7-2 and TRBJ1-2; D is ambiguous. Trimming left V 2 bases short and J 6 bases short, with 7 bases between. Germline CDR1 reads SGHTA; CDR2 reads FQGNSA. This CDR3 contains 12 residues.

The chain combines TRBV5-1 with TRBJ2-7; possibly TRBD1 or TRBD2 for D (5 bases each). CDR1 is SGHRS and CDR2 is YFSETQ in the germline V gene. V was clipped by 4 bases and J by 2 bases, with 19 bases between them. The CDR3 extends over 16 amino acids. The CDR3 reads CASSPEGRGNPYEQYF. DNA of the CDR3: TGCGCCAGCAGCCCCGAAGGCCGGGGCAATCCCTACGAGCAGTACTTC.

This sequence joins TRBV6-5 and TRBJ1-6, with D maybe TRBD1 (6 bases). This CDR3 spans 15 amino acids. V was pared by 1 base and J by 8 bases, with 12 bases between. The germline CDR1 and CDR2 sequences are MNHEY and SVGAGI. The CDR3 protein is CASSYWGQGDSPLHF. The CDR3 DNA follows: TGTGCCAGCAGTTACTGGGGGCAGGGCGATTCACCCCTCCACTTT.

This chain links TRBV9 with TRBJ2-6; TRBD1 aligns across 8 bases. The V gene's germline CDR1 is SGDLS and CDR2 YYNGEE. Losses at the gene ends were 4 bases for V and 0 bases for J; bases not matched to a gene: 6. The CDR3 runs to 17 residues. The CDR3 loop is CASSPGQGSSGANVLTF. The CDR3, as DNA: TGTGCCAGCAGCCCTGGACAGGGAAGCTCTGGGGCCAACGTCCTGACTTTC. Full variable domain (remainder filled in from reference TRBV9 and TRBJ2-6): DSGVTQTPKHLITATGQRVTLRCSPRSGDLSVYWYQQSLDQGLQFLIQYYNGEERAKGNILERFSAQQFPDLHSELNLSSLELGDSALYFCASSPGQGSSGANVLTFGAGSRLTVL.

The J gene is TRBJ1-2, the V gene TRBV28; D is undetermined. The CDR3 runs 14 residues. Trimming took off 1 base at V and 2 bases at J, with 8 bases between the two ends. The germline V gene has CDR1 MDHEN and CDR2 SYDVKM. For the CDR3, the DNA is TGTGCCAGCAGTTTATTCGGCGCAAACTATGGCTACACCTTC. Translated: CASSLFGANYGYTF.

J is TRBJ2-1 and V is TRBV7-2; D ambiguous. Germline CDR1 is SGHTA and CDR2 is FQGNSA. The CDR3 consists of 17 residues. Trimming pared 5 bases from V and 4 bases from J, leaving 21 bases between. CDR3: CASSPMGSGTTYNEQFF. The CDR3, as DNA: TGTGCCAGCAGCCCGATGGGGTCTGGCACTACGTACAATGAGCAGTTCTTC.

The rearrangement links TRBV28 to TRBJ2-7, with unresolved D. Germline-derived CDR1 and CDR2 are MDHEN and SYDVKM. The CDR3 covers 15 residues. V gave up 4 bases and J gave up 0 bases, with 13 bases separating them. In DNA form, the CDR3 reads TGTGCCAGCAGTTCTTCCGTAGGGCTCTCCTACGAGCAGTACGTC. Protein: CASSSSVGLSYEQYV.

This chain uses TRBV6-2 or TRBV6-3 with TRBJ2-5; possible D gene TRBD2, 5 bases. Germline CDR1 reads MNHEY; CDR2 reads SVGEGT. This CDR3 contains 13 residues. The ends were cut back, 4 bases at V and 3 bases at J, with 9 bases in the middle. The CDR3 spells CASSWRPEETQYF. The DNA of the CDR3 is TGTGCCAGCAGTTGGAGGCCTGAAGAGACCCAGTACTTC.

The chain is built from TRBV20-1 and TRBJ2-6; D ambiguous. Per the germline V gene, CDR1 is DFQATT and CDR2 is SNEGSKA (reference sequence). This CDR3 region has 14 residues. V was shortened by 7 bases and J by 0 bases, with 10 bases between the two germline ends. This CDR3 reads CSGHILSGANVLTF. The CDR3 bases are TGCAGTGGACATATCCTCTCTGGGGCCAACGTCCTGACTTTC.

The chain is built from TRBV7-2 and TRBJ2-4; D gene uncertain. The CDR3 contains 13 residues. Looked up from germline, CDR1 is SGHTA and CDR2 is FQGNSA. The germline V and J ends were trimmed by 3 bases and 5 bases, with 8 bases remaining between them. This CDR3 reads CASSFGLQNIQYF. In nucleotides, the CDR3 is TGTGCCAGCAGCTTTGGTCTTCAAAACATTCAGTACTTC.

A word on this clonotype: A read error may produce the germline difference seen at one junction end. This chain uses TRBV6-2 or TRBV6-3 with TRBJ2-1; tentatively, D is TRBD1 (6 bases). The CDR3 covers 15 residues. Germline V CDR1 and CDR2: MNHEY, SVGEGT. Written as DNA, the CDR3 is TGTGCCGGCAGTTACTCACAGGGCAGCTACAATGAGCAGTTCTTC. Its translation is CAGSYSQGSYNEQFF.

The V call is TRBV7-2, the J call TRBJ2-5; 8 bases agree with TRBD1. Trimming took 5 bases from V and 3 from J; bases not matched to a gene: 8. Germline V gives CDR1 SGHTA, CDR2 FQGNSA. The CDR3 extends over 15 amino acids. CDR3 sequence (DNA): TGTGCCAGCAGCCCCCCTGGACAGGGTAAAGAGACCCAGTACTTC. Its translation is CASSPPGQGKETQYF.

The V gene is TRBV10-3, the J gene TRBJ2-5; D not certain. CDR1 and CDR2 (germline): ENHRY, SYGVKD. V was trimmed by 3 bases and J by 7 bases, leaving 6 bases between them. The CDR3 is 11 amino acids. Written as DNA, the CDR3 is TGTGCCATCAGTGACTCTGGGACCCAGTACTTC. Its translation: CAISDSGTQYF.